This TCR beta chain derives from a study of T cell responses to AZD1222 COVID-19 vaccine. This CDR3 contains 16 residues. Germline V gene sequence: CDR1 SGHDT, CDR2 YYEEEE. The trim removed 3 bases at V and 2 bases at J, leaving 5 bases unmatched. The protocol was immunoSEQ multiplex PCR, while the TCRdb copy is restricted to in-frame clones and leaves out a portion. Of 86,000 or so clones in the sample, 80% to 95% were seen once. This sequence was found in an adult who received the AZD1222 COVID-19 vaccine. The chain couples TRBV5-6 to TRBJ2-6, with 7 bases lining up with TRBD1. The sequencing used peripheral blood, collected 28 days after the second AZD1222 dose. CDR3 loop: CASSSDDRAGANVLTF. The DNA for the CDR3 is TGTGCCAGCAGCTCAGACGACAGGGCTGGGGCCAACGTCCTGACTTTC.